Detailed here is one TCR beta chain. This sample was included in a study of T cells after somatic rescue of genetic block. The V end was cut by 6 bases, the J end by 0 bases, with 12 bases between. This CDR3 has 16 residues. In germline, CDR1 is MNHEY, CDR2 SMNVEV (reference sequence). The table came from immunoSEQ multiplex PCR; TCRdb's copy has only in-frame clones and leaves some out. Here the sample spans 110,000 or so clones, about 89% being singletons. Sequenced input: peripheral blood mononuclear cells (PBMCs). This TCR derives from a woman aged 18-35 years. This chain links TRBV27 with TRBJ1-6; weak D call: TRBD1 (6 bases). In DNA, the CDR3 is TGTGCCAGCAGCCGGACAGTTAGCTCCTATAATTCACCCCTCCACTTT. Its translation: CASSRTVSSYNSPLHF.